The clone carrying this T cell receptor (beta chain) was seen more than once but under ten times. TCRdb reanalysed the PCR reads using MiXCR and keeps one entry per CDR3 protein. The table shows about 22,000 distinct CDR3 sequences, with about 50% occurring only once. This record belongs to a study of vaccination and CD4 T cells after COVID-19. Trimming cost V 5 bases and J 5 bases, with 15 bases left between them. Germline-derived CDR1 and CDR2 are SGHTA and FQGNSA. There are 14 residues in the CDR3. The TCR was taken from a human donor who had recovered from COVID-19. The sequenced sample was CD4+ T cells from blood, obtained before SARS-CoV-2 vaccination. The V and J genes are TRBV7-2 and TRBJ2-5; D ambiguous. The CDR3 region has the DNA TGTGCCAGCAGCCAACTAATGATCAGGGAGACCCAGTACTTC. Translation: CASSQLMIRETQYF.